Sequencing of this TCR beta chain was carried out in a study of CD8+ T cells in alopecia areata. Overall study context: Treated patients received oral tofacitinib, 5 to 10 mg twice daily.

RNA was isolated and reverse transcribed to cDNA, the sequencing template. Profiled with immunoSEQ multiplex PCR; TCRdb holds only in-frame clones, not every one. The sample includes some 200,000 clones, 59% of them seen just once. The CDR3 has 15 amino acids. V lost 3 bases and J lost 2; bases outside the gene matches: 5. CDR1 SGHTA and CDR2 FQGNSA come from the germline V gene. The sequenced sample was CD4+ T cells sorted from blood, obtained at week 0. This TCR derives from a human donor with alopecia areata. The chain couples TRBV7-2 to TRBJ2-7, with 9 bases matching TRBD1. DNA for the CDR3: TGTGCCAGCAGCTTCACGACAGGGGGGGCCTACGAGCAGTACTTC. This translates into CASSFTTGGAYEQYF.